One and the same sample provided the 25 T cell receptor beta chains below, sequenced in a study of memory CD4+ T cells and cytomegalovirus serostatus. Sequencing was performed with immunoSEQ multiplex PCR; in TCRdb, only in-frame clones are kept and a portion is missing. The table records 85,000 to 100,000 clones, 80% of them present only once. The sort gate was single viable CD3+CD4+CD8-CD45RO+ cells for memory CD4+ T cells. Sequenced: memory CD4+ T cells from blood. These receptors all stem from an adult in good health and CMV-seropositive.

This clone was seen a single time. The chain has TRBV14 and TRBJ2-1; D gene unclear. Trimming left V 6 bases short and J 7 bases short, with 13 bases between. CDR1 and CDR2 from the germline V gene are SGHDN and FVKESK. This CDR3 region has 13 residues. The CDR3 reads CASSTGPFNEQFF. DNA of the CDR3: TGTGCCAGCAGTACCGGCCCGTTTAATGAGCAGTTCTTC.

This CDR3 is CASSTTPNTGELFF. CDR3 in DNA: TGCGCCAGCAGCACTACACCGAACACCGGGGAGCTGTTTTTT. The rearrangement links TRBV5-1 to TRBJ2-2; D remains unclear. The V end lost 4 bases, the J end lost 0 bases, and 7 bases lay between the germline ends. CDR1 and CDR2 (germline): SGHRS, YFSETQ. The CDR3 covers 14 residues.

The chain links TRBV28 to TRBJ2-1; unclear D gene. The germline gives CDR1 MDHEN, CDR2 SYDVKM. The CDR3 has 12 residues. V was pared by 6 bases and J by 9 bases, with 12 bases between. The CDR3 nucleotides are TGTGCCAGCAGGTTGGCAATGGGTGAGCAGTTCTTC. Translated: CASRLAMGEQFF.

This chain links TRBV6-6 with TRBJ2-6; D is unresolved. Germline assignment: CDR1 MNHNY and CDR2 SVGAGI (reference sequence). Trimming took 10 bases from V and 2 from J, leaving 12 bases between them. This CDR3 has 14 amino acids. This CDR3 reads CATTALPGANVLTF. The DNA of the CDR3 is TGTGCCACAACAGCTTTGCCTGGGGCCAACGTCCTGACTTTC.

The chain employs TRBV6-5 and TRBJ1-3; D is unresolved. V lost 5 bases to trimming and J lost 1 base, with 6 bases between them. The CDR3 is made up of 13 amino acids. Germline V lookup: CDR1 MNHEY, CDR2 SVGAGI. The CDR3 nucleotides read TGTGCCAGCAGTCGACTTTCTGGAAACACCATATATTTT. Translating it yields CASSRLSGNTIYF.

On this clone itself: Other nucleotide sequences in the sample specify the same CDR3. V usage is TRBV7-2 and J usage is TRBJ2-3; no firm D call. Trimming cost V 1 base and J 0 bases, with 5 bases left between them. The CDR3 runs to 14 residues. Germline V gene data show CDR1 as SGHTA and CDR2 as FQGNSA. The CDR3 coding sequence is TGTGCCAGCAGCTTAGATACAAGCACAGATACGCAGTATTTT. Amino acid sequence: CASSLDTSTDTQYF.

J is TRBJ2-7 and V is TRBV27; TRBD2 matches 12 bases. The ends lost 6 bases at V and 6 bases at J; junction bases unmatched: 6. Germline values: CDR1 MNHEY, CDR2 SMNVEV (reference sequence). The CDR3 totals 14 residues. In DNA, the CDR3 is TGTGCCAGCAGAACCCTAGCGGGAGGGTTCGAGCAGTACTTC. It translates to CASRTLAGGFEQYF.

This chain connects TRBV19 to TRBJ2-4; D tentatively fits TRBD1 or TRBD2 (5 bases each). This CDR3 contains 14 residues. V was cut by 6 bases and J by 1 base, with 10 bases left in between. CDR1 is LNHDA and CDR2 is SQIVND in the germline V gene (reference sequence). The CDR3 region is CASSRGAAKNIQYF. The CDR3 DNA follows: TGTGCCAGTAGCAGAGGGGCGGCCAAAAACATTCAGTACTTC.

This clone occurred many times. V and J are TRBV6-5 and TRBJ1-1, with D perhaps matching TRBD1 (6 bases). V lost 9 bases to trimming and J lost 1 base, with 15 bases between them. This CDR3 region has 14 residues. In germline, CDR1 is MNHEY, CDR2 SVGAGI. The CDR3 DNA reads TGTGCCAGTAGGGGGGGGGTTAGGAACACTGAAGCTTTCTTT. It codes for CASRGGVRNTEAFF.

This clone was detected only a few times. This chain uses TRBV7-9 with TRBJ1-2; D is unresolved. Germline-derived CDR1 and CDR2 are SEHNR and FQNEAQ (reference sequence). The CDR3 sequence is 13 residues long. V was shortened by 4 bases and J by 4 bases, with 10 bases between the two germline ends. In DNA, the CDR3 is TGTGCCAGCAGCTCGGACGGAACCTATGGCTACACCTTC. It translates to CASSSDGTYGYTF.

This clone occurred a few times. This chain joins TRBV5-5 and TRBJ2-6; 8 bases agree with TRBD1. CDR1 is SGHKS, CDR2 YYEKEE, per germline (reference sequence). V lost 4 bases to trimming and J lost 4 bases; unmatched junction nucleotides: 7. The CDR3 is 16 residues long. The CDR3 loop reads CASSRGQAQGANVLTF. CDR3 nucleotide sequence: TGTGCCAGCAGCAGGGGACAGGCGCAAGGGGCCAACGTCCTGACTTTC.

Many counts were recorded for this clone. This specimen includes other DNA sequences encoding the same CDR3. This chain links TRBV28 with TRBJ2-7; no reliable D call. V was shortened by 7 bases and J by 1 base, with 8 bases between the two germline ends. The length of the CDR3 is 12 residues. The germline CDR1 and CDR2 sequences are MDHEN and SYDVKM. In nucleotides, the CDR3 is TGTGCCAGCAAGACGGGTTCCTACGAGCAGTACTTC. The encoded protein is CASKTGSYEQYF. The whole variable domain, remainder taken from reference TRBV28 and TRBJ2-7, is DVKVTQSSRYLVKRTGEKVFLECVQDMDHENMFWYRQDPGLGLRLIYFSYDVKMKEKGDIPEGYSVSREKKERFSLILESASTNQTSMYLCASKTGSYEQYFGPGTRLTVT.

This chain connects TRBV28 to TRBJ1-3; the D gene is possibly TRBD1 (5 bases). The CDR3 sequence is 12 residues long. The V end was cut by 11 bases, the J end by 2 bases, with 10 bases between. Germline V gene lookup returns CDR1 MDHEN and CDR2 SYDVKM. CDR3 sequence reads: CAAGGAGNTIYF. In nucleotides, the CDR3 is TGTGCCGCCGGAGGGGCTGGAAACACCATATATTTT.

This clone was detected a few times. The chain uses TRBV6-1 and TRBJ2-7; 7 bases fit TRBD1. This CDR3 region has 15 residues. V lost 8 bases to trimming and J lost 6 bases; unmatched junction nucleotides: 16. Looked up from germline, CDR1 is MNHNS and CDR2 is SASEGT. CDR3 DNA: TGTGCCAGCGCAGATCAACAGGGGACAGTCTCCGAGCAGTACTTC. Its protein product is CASADQQGTVSEQYF.

This chain uses TRBV7-9 with TRBJ2-5; 13 nucleotides agree with TRBD2. This CDR3 is built from 15 residues. The germline V gene encodes CDR1 SEHNR and CDR2 FQNEAQ (reference sequence). The V and J ends lost 2 bases and 7 bases, in that order; junction bases with no gene match: 4. The CDR3 loop is CASSLPGTSGTTQYF. DNA for the CDR3: TGTGCCAGCAGCTTACCCGGGACTAGCGGGACGACCCAGTACTTC.

This clone was counted a few times. The rearrangement joins TRBV11-2 to TRBJ2-7; unclear D gene. The V and J ends lost 2 bases and 7 bases respectively, with 9 bases between them. Germline V CDR1 and CDR2: SGHAT, FQNNGV. This CDR3 has 12 amino acids. DNA for the CDR3: TGTGCCAGCAGCTTATACGCAAGGGAGCAGTACTTC. This sequence encodes CASSLYAREQYF.

The rearrangement links TRBV28 to TRBJ1-3; 8 nucleotides line up with TRBD1. Germline CDR1 MDHEN, CDR2 SYDVKM. The CDR3 length is 15 residues. V lost 5 bases, J lost 0 bases, and 3 bases stayed unmatched. CDR3 protein: CASSPGGTSGNTIYF. Written as DNA, the CDR3 is TGTGCCAGCAGTCCAGGGGGCACCTCTGGAAACACCATATATTTT.

This clone was recorded only once. The J gene is TRBJ1-2, the V gene TRBV27; D not certain. Germline CDR1 reads MNHEY; CDR2 reads SMNVEV (reference sequence). Trimming took off 5 bases at V and 4 bases at J, with 14 bases between the two ends. This CDR3 region has 14 residues. The CDR3 DNA reads as TGTGCCAGCAGTCCCCCCACCGGTCTCTATGGCTACACCTTC. Translated: CASSPPTGLYGYTF.

This clone was detected a few times. The rearrangement joins TRBV2 to TRBJ1-1; no clear D. Germline lookup yields CDR1 SNHLY and CDR2 FYNNEI. The ends were cut back, 6 bases at V and 3 bases at J, with 5 bases in the middle. There are 11 residues in the CDR3. CDR3 loop: CASSPDTEAFF. For the CDR3, the DNA is TGTGCCAGCAGCCCGGACACTGAAGCTTTCTTT.

This clone was seen a few times. CDR3 in amino acids: CASSPVADANYGYTF. Written as DNA, the CDR3 is TGTGCCAGCTCACCAGTTGCGGACGCGAACTATGGCTACACCTTC. This sequence joins TRBV18 and TRBJ1-2, with D uncertain. This CDR3 is 15 amino acids long. V was trimmed by 2 bases and J by 2 bases, leaving 12 bases between them. From germline, CDR1 is KGHSH and CDR2 LQKENI.

DNA for the CDR3: TGTGCCAGCAGTGAATTCGGGGGAATGGGCCTTTCACCCCTCCACTTT. Encoded protein: CASSEFGGMGLSPLHF. J is TRBJ1-6 and V is TRBV6-1, with a weak D call TRBD1 (5 bases). CDR3 size: 16 residues. The V gene lost 2 bases and the J gene lost 9 bases, with 17 bases spanning the gap. CDR1 MNHNS and CDR2 SASEGT come from the germline V gene.

The chain links TRBV12-1 to TRBJ1-2. TRBV12-1 has pseudogene status. The CDR3 loop spans 16 amino acids. CDR3: CASSPYSGLRAGGYTF. DNA for the CDR3: TGTGCCAGCAGCCCCTACTCGGGACTCCGGGCGGGCGGCTACACCTTC.

This clone was seen once. This chain links TRBV10-3 with TRBJ2-7; 9 nucleotides line up with TRBD1. The CDR3 totals 16 residues. Germline CDR1 reads ENHRY; CDR2 reads SYGVKD. The ends lost 5 bases at V and 3 bases at J; junction bases unmatched: 11. As DNA, the CDR3 is TGTGCCATCAGTTCTGACCCGGGACAGGGCCTCTACGAGCAGTACTTC. Protein sequence: CAISSDPGQGLYEQYF.

The chain has TRBV4-2 and TRBJ2-7; TRBD2 matches 9 bases. CDR3 length: 16 residues. Germline values: CDR1 LGHNA, CDR2 YNFKEQ. V shed 1 base and J 3 bases; nucleotides not matched to a gene: 7. CDR3 nucleotides: TGTGCCAGCAGCCAAGCCGAGGGAGCGGGAGGCTACGAGCAGTACTTC. Residues: CASSQAEGAGGYEQYF.

The rearrangement uses TRBV28 and TRBJ1-3; maybe TRBD1 (6 bases). V was trimmed by 7 bases and J by 0 bases, leaving 10 bases between them. This CDR3 spans 14 amino acids. Looked up from germline, CDR1 is MDHEN and CDR2 is SYDVKM. This CDR3 reads CASNRGNSGNTIYF. The CDR3 DNA reads as TGTGCCAGCAATAGGGGGAACTCTGGAAACACCATATATTTT.